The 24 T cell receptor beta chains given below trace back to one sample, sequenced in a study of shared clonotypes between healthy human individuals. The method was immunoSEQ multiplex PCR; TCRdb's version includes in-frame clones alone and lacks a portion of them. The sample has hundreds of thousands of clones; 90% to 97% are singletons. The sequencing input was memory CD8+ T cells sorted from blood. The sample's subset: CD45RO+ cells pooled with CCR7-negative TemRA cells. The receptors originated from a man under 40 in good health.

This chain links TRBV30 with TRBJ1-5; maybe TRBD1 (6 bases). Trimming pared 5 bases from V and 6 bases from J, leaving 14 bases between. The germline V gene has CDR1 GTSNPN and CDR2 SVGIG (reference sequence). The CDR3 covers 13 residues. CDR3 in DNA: TGTGCCTGGGGTGACAGGTCACGTCAGCCCCAGCATTTT. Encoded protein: CAWGDRSRQPQHF.

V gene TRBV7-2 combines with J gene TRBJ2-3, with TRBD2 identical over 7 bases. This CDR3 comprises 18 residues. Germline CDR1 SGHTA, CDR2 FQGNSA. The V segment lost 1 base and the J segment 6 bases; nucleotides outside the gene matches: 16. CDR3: CASSLGPGLPRGSDTQYF. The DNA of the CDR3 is TGTGCCAGCAGCTTAGGACCGGGACTACCTCGGGGTTCGGATACGCAGTATTTT.

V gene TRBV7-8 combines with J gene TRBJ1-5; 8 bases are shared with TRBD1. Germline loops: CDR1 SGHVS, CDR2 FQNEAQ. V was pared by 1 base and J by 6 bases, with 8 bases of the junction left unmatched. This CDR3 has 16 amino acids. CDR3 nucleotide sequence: TGTGCCAGCAGCTTAGGGGACGACAGGGGAGGTCAGCCCCAGCATTTT. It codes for CASSLGDDRGGQPQHF.

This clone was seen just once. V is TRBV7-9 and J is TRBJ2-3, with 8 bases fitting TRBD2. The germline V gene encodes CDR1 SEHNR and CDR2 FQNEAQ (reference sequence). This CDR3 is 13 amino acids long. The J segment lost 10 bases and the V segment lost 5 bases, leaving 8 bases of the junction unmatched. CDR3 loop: CASSRRAGLAQYF. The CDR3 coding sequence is TGTGCCAGCAGCAGAAGAGCGGGACTAGCGCAGTATTTT.

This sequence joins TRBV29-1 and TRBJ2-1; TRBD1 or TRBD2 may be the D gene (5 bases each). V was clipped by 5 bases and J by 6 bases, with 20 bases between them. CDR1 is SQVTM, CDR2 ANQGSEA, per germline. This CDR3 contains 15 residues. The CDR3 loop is CSVSLNRGTSNEQFF. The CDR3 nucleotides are TGCAGCGTTTCCCTCAACCGTGGGACGAGCAATGAGCAGTTCTTC.

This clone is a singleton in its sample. This CDR3 is CASSASGSSYEQYF. The DNA for the CDR3 is TGTGCCAGCAGTGCTAGCGGGAGCTCCTACGAGCAGTACTTC. The chain combines TRBV27 with TRBJ2-7; 10 bases line up with TRBD2. This CDR3 is 14 amino acids long. The junction had 1 base not matched to a gene; V was cut back by 5 bases and J by 0 bases. CDR1 is MNHEY, CDR2 SMNVEV, per germline (reference sequence).

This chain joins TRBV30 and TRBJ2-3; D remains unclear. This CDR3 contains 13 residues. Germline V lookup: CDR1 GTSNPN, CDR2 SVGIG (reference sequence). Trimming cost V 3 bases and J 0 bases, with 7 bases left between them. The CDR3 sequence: CAWSTESTDTQYF. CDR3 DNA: TGTGCCTGGAGCACGGAGAGCACAGATACGCAGTATTTT.

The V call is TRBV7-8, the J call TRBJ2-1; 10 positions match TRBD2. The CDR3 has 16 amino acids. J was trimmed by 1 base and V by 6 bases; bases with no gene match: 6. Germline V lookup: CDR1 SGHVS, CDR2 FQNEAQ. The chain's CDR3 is CASRPTSGKSYNEQFF. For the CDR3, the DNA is TGTGCCAGCAGACCAACTAGCGGGAAGTCCTACAATGAGCAGTTCTTC.

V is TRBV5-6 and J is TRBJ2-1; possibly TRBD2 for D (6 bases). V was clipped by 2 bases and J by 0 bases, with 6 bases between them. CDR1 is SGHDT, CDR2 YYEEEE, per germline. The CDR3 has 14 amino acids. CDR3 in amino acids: CASSLAGSYNEQFF. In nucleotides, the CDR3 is TGTGCCAGCAGCTTAGCGGGCTCCTACAATGAGCAGTTCTTC.

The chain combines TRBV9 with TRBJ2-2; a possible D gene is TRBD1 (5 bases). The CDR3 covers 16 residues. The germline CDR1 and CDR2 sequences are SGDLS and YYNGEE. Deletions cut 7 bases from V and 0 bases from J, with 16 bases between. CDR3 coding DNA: TGTGCCAGCCAAGGAACGGAGACAGCGAACACCGGGGAGCTGTTTTTT. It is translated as CASQGTETANTGELFF.

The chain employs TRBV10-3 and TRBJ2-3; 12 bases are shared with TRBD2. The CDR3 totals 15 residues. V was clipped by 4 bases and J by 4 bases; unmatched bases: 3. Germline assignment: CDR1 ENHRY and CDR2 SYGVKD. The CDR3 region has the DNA TGTGCCATCAGTGGACTAGCGGGAGCGTCAGATACGCAGTATTTT. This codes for CAISGLAGASDTQYF.

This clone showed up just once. CDR3: CASSELWVPGVYEQYF. DNA for the CDR3: TGTGCCAGCAGTGAATTGTGGGTGCCAGGGGTTTACGAGCAGTACTTC. This rearrangement joins TRBV2 to TRBJ2-7; possibly TRBD1 for D (6 bases). This CDR3 region has 16 residues. With 2 bases removed from V and 4 bases from J, the gap between germline ends came to 18 bases. The germline V gene encodes CDR1 SNHLY and CDR2 FYNNEI.

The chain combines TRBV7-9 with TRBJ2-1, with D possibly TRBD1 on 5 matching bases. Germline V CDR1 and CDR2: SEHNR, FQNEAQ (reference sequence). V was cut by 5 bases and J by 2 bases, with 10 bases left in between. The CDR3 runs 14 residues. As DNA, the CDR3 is TGTGCCAGCAGCCCCCTGACAGCCTACAATGAGCAGTTCTTC. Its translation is CASSPLTAYNEQFF.

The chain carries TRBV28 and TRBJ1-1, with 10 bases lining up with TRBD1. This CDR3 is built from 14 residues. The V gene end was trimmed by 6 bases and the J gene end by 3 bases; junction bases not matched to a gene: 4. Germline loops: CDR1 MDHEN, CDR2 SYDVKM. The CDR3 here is CASSRQGADTEAFF. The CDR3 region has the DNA TGTGCCAGCAGCCGACAGGGGGCGGACACTGAAGCTTTCTTT. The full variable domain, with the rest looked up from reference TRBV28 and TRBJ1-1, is DVKVTQSSRYLVKRTGEKVFLECVQDMDHENMFWYRQDPGLGLRLIYFSYDVKMKEKGDIPEGYSVSREKKERFSLILESASTNQTSMYLCASSRQGADTEAFFGQGTRLTVV.

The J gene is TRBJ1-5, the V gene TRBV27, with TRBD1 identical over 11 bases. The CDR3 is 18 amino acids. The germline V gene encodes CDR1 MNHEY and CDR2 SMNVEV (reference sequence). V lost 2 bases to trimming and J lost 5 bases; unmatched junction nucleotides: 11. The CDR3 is CASSLTGTGGRGYQPQHF. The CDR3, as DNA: TGTGCCAGCAGTTTAACCGGGACAGGGGGAAGAGGGTATCAGCCCCAGCATTTT.

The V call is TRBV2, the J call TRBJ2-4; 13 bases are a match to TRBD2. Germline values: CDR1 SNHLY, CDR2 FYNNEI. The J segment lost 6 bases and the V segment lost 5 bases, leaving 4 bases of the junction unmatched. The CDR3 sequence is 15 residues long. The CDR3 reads CASSLRTSGRNIQYF. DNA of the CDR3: TGTGCCAGCAGTCTTCGGACTAGCGGGAGAAACATTCAGTACTTC. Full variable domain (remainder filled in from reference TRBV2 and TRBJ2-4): EPEVTQTPSHQVTQMGQEVILRCVPISNHLYFYWYRQILGQKVEFLVSFYNNEISEKSEIFDDQFSVERPDGSNFTLKIRSTKLEDSAMYFCASSLRTSGRNIQYFGAGTRLSVL.

CDR3 region: CASSGLGTPGIPQHF. DNA for the CDR3: TGTGCCAGCAGTGGGCTAGGGACACCCGGGATACCCCAGCATTTT. The gene calls are TRBV2 and TRBJ1-5; D possibly corresponds to TRBD1 (6 bases). This CDR3 is 15 amino acids long. CDR1 is SNHLY, CDR2 FYNNEI, per germline. V lost 4 bases, J lost 10 bases, and 20 bases lay in between.

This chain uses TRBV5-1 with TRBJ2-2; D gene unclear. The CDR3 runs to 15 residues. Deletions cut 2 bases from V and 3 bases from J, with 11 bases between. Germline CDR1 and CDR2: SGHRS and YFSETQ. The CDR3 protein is CASSLSLGYTGELFF. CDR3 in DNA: TGCGCCAGCAGCTTATCATTGGGCTACACCGGGGAGCTGTTTTTT.

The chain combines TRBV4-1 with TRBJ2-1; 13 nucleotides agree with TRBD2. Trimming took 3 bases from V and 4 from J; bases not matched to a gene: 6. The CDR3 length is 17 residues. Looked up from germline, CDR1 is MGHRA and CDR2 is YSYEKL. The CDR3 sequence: CASSQPRLAGGYNEQFF. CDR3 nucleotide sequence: TGCGCCAGCAGCCAGCCTAGACTAGCGGGGGGATACAATGAGCAGTTCTTC.

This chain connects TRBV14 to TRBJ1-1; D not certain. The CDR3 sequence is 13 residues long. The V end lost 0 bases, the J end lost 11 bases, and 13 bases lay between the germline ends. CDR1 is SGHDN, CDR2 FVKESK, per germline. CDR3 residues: CASSQEGRAGAFF. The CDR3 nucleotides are TGTGCCAGCAGCCAAGAAGGGAGGGCTGGGGCTTTCTTT.

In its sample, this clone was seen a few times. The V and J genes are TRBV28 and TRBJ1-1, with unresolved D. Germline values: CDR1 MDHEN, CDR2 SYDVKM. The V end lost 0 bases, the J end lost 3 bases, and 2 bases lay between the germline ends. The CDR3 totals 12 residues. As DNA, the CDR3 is TGTGCCAGCAGTTTATGGGACACTGAAGCTTTCTTT. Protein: CASSLWDTEAFF.

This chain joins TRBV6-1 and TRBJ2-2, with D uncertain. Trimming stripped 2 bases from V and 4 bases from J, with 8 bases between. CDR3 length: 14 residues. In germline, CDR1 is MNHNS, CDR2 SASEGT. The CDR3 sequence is CASSESRATGELFF. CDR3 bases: TGTGCCAGCAGTGAAAGTCGGGCCACCGGGGAGCTGTTTTTT.

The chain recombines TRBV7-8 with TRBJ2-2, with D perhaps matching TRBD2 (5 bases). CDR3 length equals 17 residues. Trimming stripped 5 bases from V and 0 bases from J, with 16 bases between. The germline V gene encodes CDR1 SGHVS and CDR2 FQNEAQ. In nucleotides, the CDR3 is TGTGCCAGCAGCCGTACTGGACTGCTCGCGAACACCGGGGAGCTGTTTTTT. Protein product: CASSRTGLLANTGELFF.

CDR3 sequence reads: CASNPGQGRVTNTGELFF. DNA of the CDR3: TGCGCCAGCAATCCGGGACAGGGGAGGGTGACGAACACCGGGGAGCTGTTTTTT. The chain recombines TRBV10-1 with TRBJ2-2; 10 bases agree with TRBD1. CDR3 size: 18 residues. Germline V CDR1 and CDR2: WNHNN, SYGVQD (reference sequence). The J segment lost 0 bases and the V segment lost 7 bases, leaving 11 bases of the junction unmatched.